This entry lists 8 T cell receptor beta chains sequenced from one sample in a study of T cell changes during pregnancy in multiple sclerosis. Here immunoSEQ multiplex PCR was the method, and the copy in TCRdb shows in-frame clones only, minus some. The table includes around 33,000 clones, about 88% detected once. This sample comprised peripheral blood, obtained in the third trimester of pregnancy. These receptors were collected from a female donor in good health, enrolled as a control in a pregnancy study.

The J gene is TRBJ2-3, the V gene TRBV30; D not resolved. The CDR3 covers 13 residues. The germline CDR1 and CDR2 sequences are GTSNPN and SVGIG (reference sequence). V shed 5 bases and J shed 2 bases, with 11 bases lying between them. CDR3 protein: CAWVPRFTDTQYF. The CDR3 region has the DNA TGTGCCTGGGTCCCTAGGTTCACAGATACGCAGTATTTT.

V usage is TRBV11-3 and J usage is TRBJ1-2; TRBD1 might be the D (6 bases). The CDR3 has 14 residues. CDR1 is SGHNT, CDR2 YENEEA, per germline. V lost 1 base to trimming and J lost 4 bases, with 10 bases between them. CDR3: CASSLGAGVYGYTF. The CDR3 coding sequence is TGTGCCAGCAGCTTAGGCGCAGGGGTCTATGGCTACACCTTC.

V usage is TRBV6-4 and J usage is TRBJ1-6; TRBD1 is a possible D gene (5 bases). Trimming pared 0 bases from V and 5 bases from J, leaving 8 bases between. From germline, CDR1 is MRHNA and CDR2 SNTAGT. This CDR3 region has 15 residues. The CDR3 nucleotides read TGTGCCAGCAGTGACTCGAAAGGGGATAATTCACCCCTCCACTTT. This codes for CASSDSKGDNSPLHF.

The chain recombines TRBV4-3 with TRBJ2-1, with D possibly TRBD2 on 5 matching bases. CDR1 and CDR2 from the germline V gene are LGHNA and YSLEER. The CDR3 loop spans 15 amino acids. V was shortened by 1 base and J by 8 bases, with 15 bases between the two germline ends. The CDR3: CASSQGVRGRDEQFF. The CDR3 DNA follows: TGCGCCAGCAGCCAAGGCGTCAGAGGGCGGGATGAGCAGTTCTTC.

As regards this clone: One end of the junction fails to match germline, which may point to a read error. The chain recombines TRBV7-7 with TRBJ2-1; TRBD2 matches 9 bases. Per the germline V gene, CDR1 is SSHAT and CDR2 is FNYEAQ (reference sequence). The CDR3 runs 16 residues. The DNA of the CDR3 is TGTGCTAGCAGCTTAGACTGGCGGGAGGGCCGCAATGAGCAGTTCTTC. Amino acids: CASSLDWREGRNEQFF.

The chain recombines TRBV23-1 with TRBJ1-4; TRBD1 aligns across 11 bases. TRBV23-1 qualifies as an ORF whose function is uncertain. Trimming removed 3 bases from V and 6 bases from J; junction bases left unmatched: 9. The CDR3 consists of 17 residues. The DNA for the CDR3 is TGCGCCAGCAGTCATCCAACCTGGGACAGGGGGGATGAAAAACTGTTTTTT. This gives the protein CASSHPTWDRGDEKLFF.

This clone was counted between two and nine times. This sequence joins TRBV10-3 and TRBJ1-2; TRBD1 might be the D (5 bases). The CDR3 runs 18 residues. V was clipped by 2 bases and J by 3 bases, with 22 bases between them. Germline V lookup: CDR1 ENHRY, CDR2 SYGVKD. The DNA for the CDR3 is TGTGCCATCAGTGAGCGCCCTCCCGGACGGGACTCTGACTATGGCTACACCTTC. Amino acids: CAISERPPGRDSDYGYTF.

The chain combines TRBV2 with TRBJ2-2; D is perhaps TRBD1 (5 bases). Trimming pared 7 bases from V and 3 bases from J, leaving 9 bases between. The CDR3 sequence is 13 residues long. The V gene's germline CDR1 is SNHLY and CDR2 FYNNEI. CDR3 residues: CASKTTDTGELFF. The DNA of the CDR3 is TGTGCCAGCAAAACGACAGACACCGGGGAGCTGTTTTTT.